This T cell receptor (beta chain) was profiled in a study of blood T cell repertoires in COVID-19. Study background: In each case, the material was cDNA or gDNA derived from T cells, B-cell-depleted T cells, or PBMCs.

Per the original data handling: Amplification of reference gene primers was used by the study to estimate nucleated cell counts. The repertoire was sequenced with immunoSEQ multiplex PCR; TCRdb's copy has only in-frame clones and lacks some. That table supplies the V and J calls and clone size; D and trimming were determined from the DNA. The sample lists about 220,000 clones; roughly 80% were seen once. V trimming: 2 bases; J trimming: 7 bases; junction bases outside the gene matches: 3. The CDR3 has 13 residues. CDR1 and CDR2 from the germline V gene are MDHEN and SYDVKM. The chain carries TRBV28 and TRBJ1-2; 8 nucleotides align to TRBD1. Specimen: peripheral blood. The receptor's source is a human donor in a cohort sampled during active COVID-19. CDR3 sequence reads: CASSLNGQGGYTF. Written as DNA, the CDR3 is TGTGCCAGCAGTTTAAACGGACAGGGTGGCTACACCTTC.